These T cell receptor beta chains were read from a single sample in a study of a mutant IDH1 vaccine in newly diagnosed glioma. Method: immunoSEQ multiplex PCR; TCRdb's copy keeps in-frame clones and lacks some. The table has about 92,000 clones, about 80% seen once. The material was PBMCs, obtained from a glioma patient treated with radiotherapy, temozolomide or both. Receptors originate from a woman aged 45-60 years with glioma. Each CDR3 is given with its conserved first and last residue. D genes are given only for firm matches. For some rows the clone size is stated as once, few or many, or as a class when expanded; others skip it.

clone size: -
J gene: TRBJ2-7
V gene: TRBV5-1
CDR3 length: 12
D gene: -
CDR3 DNA: TGCGCCAGCAGCTTGGGGGATAACGAGCAGTACTTC
CDR3 protein: CASSLGDNEQYF

clone size: once
J gene: TRBJ1-1
V gene: TRBV4-1
CDR3 length: 15
D gene: -
CDR3 DNA: TGCGCCAGCAGCCACGACCCACATACTAACACTGAAGCTTTCTTT
CDR3 protein: CASSHDPHTNTEAFF

clone size: -
J gene: TRBJ2-2
V gene: TRBV7-9
CDR3 length: 13
D gene: -
CDR3 DNA: TGTGCCAGCACAGGGGGGGAAACCGGGGAGCTGTTTTTT
CDR3 protein: CASTGGETGELFF

clone size: -
J gene: TRBJ1-3
V gene: TRBV21-1
CDR3 length: 16
D gene: -
CDR3 DNA: TGTGCCAGCAGCAAAGGGGTAGGGCCGGATGGAAACACCATATATTTT
CDR3 protein: CASSKGVGPDGNTIYF

clone size: -
J gene: TRBJ2-7
V gene: TRBV5-6
CDR3 length: 13
D gene: -
CDR3 DNA: TGTGCCAGCAGCCCGACAAAGATCTACGAGCAGTACTTC
CDR3 protein: CASSPTKIYEQYF

clone size: -
J gene: TRBJ1-3
V gene: TRBV6-6
CDR3 length: 14
D gene: -
CDR3 DNA: TGTGCCAGCAGTTACAGGACCGACTTATCGACCATATATTTT
CDR3 protein: CASSYRTDLSTIYF

clone size: few
J gene: TRBJ1-1
V gene: TRBV7-6
CDR3 length: 15
D gene: TRBD1
CDR3 DNA: TGTGCCAGCAGCTTAGGGACAGGGGGGGTCACTGAAGCTTTCTTT
CDR3 protein: CASSLGTGGVTEAFF

clone size: -
J gene: TRBJ1-2
V gene: TRBV19
CDR3 length: 16
D gene: TRBD1
CDR3 DNA: TGTGCCAGTAGTCCAAGACAGGGAAGCTACGTCTATGGCTACACCTTC
CDR3 protein: CASSPRQGSYVYGYTF

clone size: once
J gene: TRBJ2-3
V gene: TRBV7-9
CDR3 length: 12
D gene: -
CDR3 DNA: TGTGCCAGCAGCCCCACTGCGGATACGCAGTATTTT
CDR3 protein: CASSPTADTQYF

clone size: -
J gene: TRBJ2-1
V gene: TRBV27
CDR3 length: 13
D gene: -
CDR3 DNA: TGTGCCAGCAGTTTTTGGGGGGACAATGAGCAGTTCTTC
CDR3 protein: CASSFWGDNEQFF

clone size: -
J gene: TRBJ2-3
V gene: TRBV7-2
CDR3 length: 12
D gene: -
CDR3 DNA: TGTGCCAGCAGCTGGCAGACAGATACGCAGTATTTT
CDR3 protein: CASSWQTDTQYF

clone size: -
J gene: TRBJ1-5
V gene: TRBV7-6
CDR3 length: 16
D gene: -
CDR3 DNA: TGTGCCAGCAGCCCGAATTCAGGGGAGGGGAATTCCCCCCAGCATTTT
CDR3 protein: CASSPNSGEGNSPQHF

clone size: -
J gene: TRBJ2-3
V gene: TRBV5-1
CDR3 length: 16
D gene: TRBD2
CDR3 DNA: TGCGCCAGCAGCCTGAGCGGACTAGCGGGCACAGATACGCAGTATTTT
CDR3 protein: CASSLSGLAGTDTQYF

clone size: once
J gene: TRBJ2-6
V gene: TRBV4-3
CDR3 length: 22
D gene: TRBD2
CDR3 DNA: TGCGCCAGCAGCCAAGATACGGGACTAGCGGGGCGCCCTCTCTCTGGGGCCAACGTCCTGACTTTC
CDR3 protein: CASSQDTGLAGRPLSGANVLTF

clone size: -
J gene: TRBJ2-2
V gene: TRBV5-8
CDR3 length: 14
D gene: -
CDR3 DNA: TGTGCCAGCAGCTACACAGGAGACACCGGGGAGCTGTTTTTT
CDR3 protein: CASSYTGDTGELFF

clone size: -
J gene: TRBJ2-4
V gene: TRBV6-1
CDR3 length: 13
D gene: TRBD1
CDR3 DNA: TGTGCCAGCAGTGTGACAGGGAGAGACATTCAGTACTTC
CDR3 protein: CASSVTGRDIQYF

clone size: -
J gene: TRBJ1-5
V gene: TRBV4-3
CDR3 length: 15
D gene: -
CDR3 DNA: TGCGCCAGCAGCCAAGATAAGGGGTATGGGCAGCCCCAGCATTTT
CDR3 protein: CASSQDKGYGQPQHF

clone size: -
J gene: TRBJ2-1
V gene: TRBV10-3
CDR3 length: 13
D gene: -
CDR3 DNA: TGTGCCATCACGGGGGACTTACGAGGTGAGCAGTTCTTC
CDR3 protein: CAITGDLRGEQFF

clone size: few
J gene: TRBJ1-6
V gene: TRBV7-3
CDR3 length: 16
D gene: -
CDR3 DNA: TGTGCCAGCAGCTTAAACCCCGGGACCCTATATTCACCCCTCCACTTT
CDR3 protein: CASSLNPGTLYSPLHF

clone size: -
J gene: TRBJ2-3
V gene: TRBV29-1
CDR3 length: 15
D gene: TRBD2
CDR3 DNA: TGCAGCGTCACACTAGCGGGGGGCCCCACAGATACGCAGTATTTT
CDR3 protein: CSVTLAGGPTDTQYF

clone size: -
J gene: TRBJ2-1
V gene: TRBV5-4
CDR3 length: 17
D gene: -
CDR3 DNA: TGTGCCAGCAGCAATCCCATGGTGGGGGGGCCCTACAATGAGCAGTTCTTC
CDR3 protein: CASSNPMVGGPYNEQFF

clone size: -
J gene: TRBJ2-7
V gene: TRBV30
CDR3 length: 12
D gene: -
CDR3 DNA: TGTGCCTCGGAACGTAGCTCCTACGAGCAGTACTTC
CDR3 protein: CASERSSYEQYF

clone size: -
J gene: TRBJ1-5
V gene: TRBV9
CDR3 length: 13
D gene: -
CDR3 DNA: TGTGCCAGCAGCGCGTATAGCAATCAGCCCCAGCATTTT
CDR3 protein: CASSAYSNQPQHF

clone size: -
J gene: TRBJ2-1
V gene: TRBV10-3
CDR3 length: 15
D gene: -
CDR3 DNA: TGTGCCATCAGTGGAAAGGGCGGGGATTACAATGAGCAGTTCTTC
CDR3 protein: CAISGKGGDYNEQFF

clone size: -
J gene: TRBJ1-2
V gene: TRBV10-3
CDR3 length: 13
D gene: -
CDR3 DNA: TGTGCCATCAGTGAAGCGGCTAACTATGGCTACACCTTC
CDR3 protein: CAISEAANYGYTF

clone size: once
J gene: TRBJ1-5
V gene: TRBV7-2
CDR3 length: 16
D gene: -
CDR3 DNA: TGTGCCAGCAGCCCTACGGGGGCGGCGGGCAATCAGCCCCAGCATTTT
CDR3 protein: CASSPTGAAGNQPQHF

clone size: -
J gene: TRBJ1-4
V gene: TRBV30
CDR3 length: 12
D gene: -
CDR3 DNA: TGTGCCTGGAGAAGGAGTGGTGAAAAACTGTTTTTT
CDR3 protein: CAWRRSGEKLFF

clone size: -
J gene: TRBJ1-1
V gene: TRBV6-4
CDR3 length: 13
D gene: -
CDR3 DNA: TGTGCCAGCCGCTGGTCCAAGGACACTGAAGCTTTCTTT
CDR3 protein: CASRWSKDTEAFF

clone size: -
J gene: TRBJ1-1
V gene: TRBV7-3
CDR3 length: 14
D gene: TRBD1
CDR3 DNA: TGTGCCAGCAGCGGAGCAGGGGGCAACACTGAAGCTTTCTTT
CDR3 protein: CASSGAGGNTEAFF

clone size: -
J gene: TRBJ1-2
V gene: TRBV6-5
CDR3 length: 13
D gene: -
CDR3 DNA: TGTGCCAGCAGTTCGTCACAGCACTATGGCTACACCTTC
CDR3 protein: CASSSSQHYGYTF

clone size: -
J gene: TRBJ2-3
V gene: TRBV18
CDR3 length: 14
D gene: TRBD2
CDR3 DNA: TGTGCCAGCTCACCAACGGGGGGGGCAGATACGCAGTATTTT
CDR3 protein: CASSPTGGADTQYF

clone size: -
J gene: TRBJ1-4
V gene: TRBV7-2
CDR3 length: 14
D gene: TRBD1
CDR3 DNA: TGTGCCAGCAGCCCCTGGACAGGTTATGAAAAACTGTTTTTT
CDR3 protein: CASSPWTGYEKLFF

clone size: once
J gene: TRBJ1-2
V gene: TRBV27
CDR3 length: 13
D gene: TRBD1
CDR3 DNA: TGTGCCAGCAGTTGGGCAGGGGGCTATGGCTACACCTTC
CDR3 protein: CASSWAGGYGYTF

clone size: few
J gene: TRBJ1-2
V gene: TRBV19
CDR3 length: 14
D gene: -
CDR3 DNA: TGTGCCAGTAGCGACGGAGAGGCCCTCTATGGCTACACCTTC
CDR3 protein: CASSDGEALYGYTF